The sample holds many counts of the clone carrying this T cell receptor beta chain. Trimming cost V 4 bases and J 5 bases, with 9 bases left between them. The CDR3 spans 12 residues. CDR1 and CDR2 (germline): MDHEN, SYDVKM. The entry originates in a study of low-dose radiotherapy and immunotherapy resistance in tumors. Across the whole study: Intravenous ipilimumab 1 mg/kg every six weeks was given with nivolumab 240 mg every two weeks.

Covering alpha and beta chains, TRAV- and TRBV-specific primers were used for the first-strand cDNA. A constant-region primer paired with the V-primer adapter amplified TCRs over about 18 PCR cycles. Via MiXCR, TCRdb re-called the reads, giving one row per CDR3 protein. In the table there are about 39,000 distinct CDR3 sequences, under 25% of which are singletons. The time point was: after trial treatment. Documented treatment: LDRT plus nivolumab, ipilimumab, low-dose cyclophosphamide and aspirin (RACIN trial). Donors, who were enrolled in a single-arm phase I dose-escalation trial, received nivolumab, ipilimumab, aspirin, low-dose cyclophosphamide and low-dose radiotherapy. Patients who could take part had advanced solid tumors with no tumor-infiltrating lymphocytes.

The source of this sequence is a female donor with ovarian cancer. The chain employs TRBV28 and TRBJ2-7, with D possibly matching TRBD2 (7 bases). The sample here was PBMCs, taken after low-dose radiotherapy plus immunotherapy. CDR3 sequence: CASSWGGNEQYF. In DNA, the CDR3 is TGTGCCAGCAGTTGGGGGGGCAACGAGCAGTACTTC.